These 20 T cell receptor beta chains originate from one sample sequenced in a study of cytomegalovirus exposure and HLA in healthy donors. PCR employed 60 Vbeta and 13 Jbeta primers. Clones were sequenced by immunoSEQ multiplex PCR, and TCRdb holds only the in-frame ones, with some missing. The profile shows around 99,000 clones, around 82% of them singletons. The sequenced material came from PBMCs. These receptors came from a middle-aged man in good health and CMV-seronegative.

The chain uses TRBV6-1 and TRBJ2-3; TRBD2 might be the D (7 bases). From germline, CDR1 is MNHNS and CDR2 SASEGT. Trimming took off 3 bases at V and 5 bases at J, with 15 bases between the two ends. CDR3 length equals 15 residues. The CDR3 spells CASSEDGGPGDTQYF. The DNA for the CDR3 is TGTGCCAGCAGTGAGGACGGGGGGCCGGGAGATACGCAGTATTTT.

This rearrangement joins TRBV10-2 to TRBJ2-7, with 7 nucleotides matching TRBD2. The CDR3 is 14 residues long. CDR1 is WSHSY, CDR2 SAAADI, per germline. V was clipped by 3 bases and J by 8 bases; unmatched bases: 10. Written as DNA, the CDR3 is TGCGCCAGCAGTGACTCGTGGGGGGGAGGCAAGCAGTACTTC. Its protein product is CASSDSWGGGKQYF.

The gene calls are TRBV5-1 and TRBJ2-3, with D perhaps TRBD2 (5 bases). Germline assignment: CDR1 SGHRS and CDR2 YFSETQ. The V and J ends lost 0 bases and 0 bases respectively, with 11 bases between them. This CDR3 comprises 16 residues. Here the CDR3 reads CASSLGIGISTDTQYF. The CDR3 DNA sequence: TGCGCCAGCAGCTTGGGTATCGGGATAAGCACAGATACGCAGTATTTT.

The rearrangement joins TRBV7-9 to TRBJ2-7; D may be TRBD2 (6 bases). There are 14 residues in the CDR3. V was pared by 4 bases and J by 3 bases, with 13 bases between. Germline V lookup: CDR1 SEHNR, CDR2 FQNEAQ (reference sequence). CDR3 DNA: TGTGCCAGCAGCTACTCCGGGACTTACTACGAGCAGTACTTC. Translation gives CASSYSGTYYEQYF. Variable domain in full (rest from reference TRBV7-9 and TRBJ2-7): DTGVSQNPRHKITKRGQNVTFRCDPISEHNRLYWYRQTLGQGPEFLTYFQNEAQLEKSRLLSDRFSAERPKGSFSTLEIQRTEQGDSAMYLCASSYSGTYYEQYFGPGTRLTVT.

This rearrangement joins TRBV19 to TRBJ2-1; D is perhaps TRBD2 (7 bases). The CDR3 covers 15 residues. V lost 6 bases, J lost 4 bases, and 16 bases lay in between. The V gene's germline CDR1 is LNHDA and CDR2 SQIVND (reference sequence). The CDR3 here is CASSPRGGLYNEQFF. Written as DNA, the CDR3 is TGTGCCAGTAGCCCGAGGGGGGGCTTGTACAATGAGCAGTTCTTC.

The chain uses TRBV5-4 and TRBJ2-3; 8 positions agree with TRBD2. Germline V gene sequence: CDR1 SGHNT, CDR2 YYREEE (reference sequence). Trimming removed 3 bases from V and 3 bases from J; junction bases left unmatched: 6. This CDR3 is built from 15 residues. The CDR3 protein is CASSSGLDRTDTQYF. DNA of the CDR3: TGTGCCAGCAGCTCGGGACTAGACAGAACAGATACGCAGTATTTT. Variable domain in full (rest from reference TRBV5-4 and TRBJ2-3): ETGVTQSPTHLIKTRGQQVTLRCSSQSGHNTVSWYQQALGQGPQFIFQYYREEENGRGNFPPRFSGLQFPNYSSELNVNALELDDSALYLCASSSGLDRTDTQYFGPGTRLTVL.

The rearrangement uses TRBV5-6 and TRBJ2-7; 8 nucleotides align to TRBD1. The CDR3 contains 15 residues. From germline, CDR1 is SGHDT and CDR2 YYEEEE. The V and J ends lost 2 bases and 0 bases, in that order; junction bases with no gene match: 4. The CDR3, as DNA: TGTGCCAGCAGCTTATGGACAGGGAGCTCCTACGAGCAGTACTTC. As protein: CASSLWTGSSYEQYF.

This clone was seen just once. This chain links TRBV28 with TRBJ2-5, with 8 bases matching TRBD1. After removal of 2 bases from V and 1 base from J, the junction contained 3 bases not matched to a gene. CDR3 length equals 15 residues. CDR1 and CDR2 (germline): MDHEN, SYDVKM. DNA of the CDR3: TGTGCCAGCAGTTTACCAGGACAGGGCCAAGAGACCCAGTACTTC. Protein product: CASSLPGQGQETQYF. The whole variable domain, filled in from reference TRBV28 and TRBJ2-5, reads DVKVTQSSRYLVKRTGEKVFLECVQDMDHENMFWYRQDPGLGLRLIYFSYDVKMKEKGDIPEGYSVSREKKERFSLILESASTNQTSMYLCASSLPGQGQETQYFGPGTRLLVL.

This rearrangement joins TRBV2 to TRBJ2-6; D gene uncertain. The V and J ends lost 6 bases and 1 base respectively, with 4 bases between them. The CDR3 has 13 residues. CDR1 SNHLY and CDR2 FYNNEI come from the germline V gene. CDR3 protein: CASSTSGANVLTF. The CDR3 bases are TGTGCCAGCAGCACATCTGGGGCCAACGTCCTGACTTTC.

The genes are TRBV27 and TRBJ2-5; 7 bases agree with TRBD1. The CDR3 runs to 14 residues. Per germline, CDR1 MNHEY and CDR2 SMNVEV (reference sequence). The V and J ends lost 6 bases and 7 bases, in that order; junction bases with no gene match: 11. CDR3 in amino acids: CASSTTSTGMTQYF. The CDR3 region has the DNA TGTGCCAGCAGCACCACCTCGACAGGGATGACCCAGTACTTC.

The DNA of the CDR3 is TGTGCCAGCGGGAGTGACTATGGCTACACCTTC. Amino acids: CASGSDYGYTF. This chain connects TRBV6-1 to TRBJ1-2; no clear D. Germline V gene data show CDR1 as MNHNS and CDR2 as SASEGT. There are 11 residues in the CDR3. V was trimmed by 8 bases and J by 3 bases, leaving 7 bases between them.

This chain uses TRBV6-5 with TRBJ1-2; 8 positions match TRBD1. The J segment lost 3 bases and the V segment lost 10 bases, leaving 13 bases of the junction unmatched. Germline loops: CDR1 MNHEY, CDR2 SVGAGI. CDR3 length equals 15 residues. In DNA form, the CDR3 reads TGTGCCACCTCCCGGGCCCAGGGGGCCGACTATGGCTACACCTTC. Its protein is CATSRAQGADYGYTF.

V usage is TRBV2 and J usage is TRBJ2-1, with 8 bases matching TRBD2. Trimming took 6 bases from V and 8 from J; bases not matched to a gene: 3. The CDR3 is 12 amino acids. The germline CDR1 and CDR2 sequences are SNHLY and FYNNEI. For the CDR3, the DNA is TGTGCCAGCAGGGGACTAGGGGATGAGCAGTTCTTC. It encodes CASRGLGDEQFF.

The rearrangement uses TRBV4-1 and TRBJ1-6; possible D gene TRBD1, 5 bases. In germline, CDR1 is MGHRA, CDR2 YSYEKL. The germline V and J ends were trimmed by 1 base and 7 bases, with 11 bases remaining between them. The CDR3 loop spans 15 amino acids. The CDR3 sequence: CASSQGDQGNSPLHF. Here the CDR3 DNA reads TGCGCCAGCAGCCAAGGAGACCAGGGAAATTCACCCCTCCACTTT.

V usage is TRBV29-1 and J usage is TRBJ1-1; 9 bases align to TRBD1. Germline V lookup: CDR1 SQVTM, CDR2 ANQGSEA. Trimming at V came to 6 bases and at J to 1 base, leaving 3 bases not matched to a gene. CDR3 length: 13 residues. CDR3 nucleotides: TGCAGCGTAGGACAGGGGAGGAACACTGAAGCTTTCTTT. Residues: CSVGQGRNTEAFF.

This sequence joins TRBV29-1 and TRBJ2-1; the match to TRBD2 covers 9 bases. Germline-derived CDR1 and CDR2 are SQVTM and ANQGSEA. The CDR3 has 13 residues. The V and J ends lost 8 bases and 5 bases, in that order; junction bases with no gene match: 7. CDR3 region: CSLGLASDNEQFF. The CDR3 DNA reads TGCAGCCTAGGACTAGCGTCGGACAATGAGCAGTTCTTC.

The V and J genes are TRBV9 and TRBJ2-1; possible D gene TRBD2, 6 bases. The CDR3 runs 16 residues. Germline-derived CDR1 and CDR2 are SGDLS and YYNGEE. V lost 3 bases and J lost 0, with 13 bases in between. Here the CDR3 reads CASSAGRGSSYNEQFF. The CDR3 DNA reads TGTGCCAGCAGCGCCGGACGGGGGAGCTCCTACAATGAGCAGTTCTTC.

The chain joins TRBV28 to TRBJ1-4, with TRBD1 identical over 10 bases. The CDR3 spans 11 residues. CDR1 MDHEN and CDR2 SYDVKM come from the germline V gene. Trimming took 11 bases from V and 7 from J; bases not matched to a gene: 1. For the CDR3, the DNA is TGTGCCGGGACAGGGGTTGAAAAACTGTTTTTT. Its protein is CAGTGVEKLFF.

This clone appeared once. The rearrangement joins TRBV30 to TRBJ2-7; D possibly corresponds to TRBD2 (6 bases). The CDR3 loop spans 12 amino acids. Trimming cost V 2 bases and J 5 bases, with 10 bases left between them. The germline V gene has CDR1 GTSNPN and CDR2 SVGIG (reference sequence). This CDR3 reads CAWSPGVHEQYF. The CDR3 DNA reads TGTGCCTGGAGTCCGGGAGTCCACGAGCAGTACTTC.

The V gene is TRBV30, the J gene TRBJ2-3; possibly TRBD1 for D (6 bases). The CDR3 length is 14 residues. Trimming pared 0 bases from V and 10 bases from J, leaving 17 bases between. Germline V lookup: CDR1 GTSNPN, CDR2 SVGIG (reference sequence). The CDR3 sequence is CAWSVQGRAAPQYF. For the CDR3, the DNA is TGTGCCTGGAGTGTACAGGGACGGGCCGCGCCGCAGTATTTT.